This record covers a single T cell receptor (beta chain). As yet, its antigen is unknown. This sample stems from a study of radiation and T cells in renal cell carcinoma. Notes on the study in general: No pretreatment tumor biopsies were available for baseline clonotypes.

TCRdb's copy holds only in-frame clones and misses some; the assay was immunoSEQ multiplex PCR. The sample includes about 140,000 clones, less than 85% of them seen just once. Time point denoted: baseline pretreatment blood. The treatment is: 15 Gy SBRT to primary tumor, nephrectomy 4 weeks later. This receptor was taken from a woman aged 50 to 60 with renal cell carcinoma. The sequencing used blood, collected from a patient whose treatment included radiotherapy and nephrectomy.

CDR3 nucleotide sequence: TGTGCCAGCAGCTTTTGGTGGGGCAATCAGCCCCAGCATTTT. This gives the protein CASSFWWGNQPQHF. V is TRBV5-6 and J is TRBJ1-5, with D hard to call. The CDR3 sequence is 14 residues long. Trimming took 2 bases from V and 2 from J, leaving 8 bases between them. In germline, CDR1 is SGHDT, CDR2 YYEEEE.